This entry lists 7 T cell receptor beta chains sequenced from one sample in a study of shared clonotypes between healthy human individuals. TCRdb's table, derived via immunoSEQ multiplex PCR, lists solely in-frame clones and lacks some. Of fewer than 100,000 clones listed, 67% are singletons. Specimen: memory CD8+ T cells sorted from blood. Subset here: CD45RO+ cells pooled with CCR7-negative TemRA cells. These TCRs come from a man aged 25 to 45 in good health.

CDR3 in amino acids: CASSPPYSWGQGYGYTF. The CDR3, as DNA: TGTGCCAGCAGCCCACCCTACTCGTGGGGACAGGGTTATGGCTACACCTTC. This sequence joins TRBV7-9 and TRBJ1-2; 9 nucleotides match TRBD1. The CDR3 extends over 17 amino acids. With 5 bases clipped from V and 5 bases from J, the junction kept 15 bases outside the gene matches. Per germline, CDR1 SEHNR and CDR2 FQNEAQ (reference sequence).

In this sample, this clone turned up many times. The J gene is TRBJ2-1, the V gene TRBV5-5; 8 bases match TRBD1. J was trimmed by 6 bases and V by 4 bases; bases with no gene match: 3. This CDR3 has 13 amino acids. CDR1 is SGHKS and CDR2 is YYEKEE in the germline V gene (reference sequence). The CDR3 DNA is TGTGCCAGCAGCGACAGGGGCTTCAATGAGCAGTTCTTC. Translation: CASSDRGFNEQFF. The full variable domain, rest sourced from reference TRBV5-5 and TRBJ2-1, is DAGVTQSPTHLIKTRGQQVTLRCSPISGHKSVSWYQQVLGQGPQFIFQYYEKEERGRGNFPDRFSARQFPNYSSELNVNALLLGDSALYLCASSDRGFNEQFFGPGTRLTVL.

Ten or more counts support this clone. The V gene is TRBV19, the J gene TRBJ2-1, with TRBD2 matching 13 bases. This CDR3 spans 15 amino acids. V shed 1 base and J 6 bases; nucleotides not matched to a gene: 0. The germline V gene encodes CDR1 LNHDA and CDR2 SQIVND (reference sequence). CDR3 loop: CASSIGTSGSNEQFF. The CDR3 DNA reads TGTGCCAGTAGTATAGGGACTAGCGGGAGCAATGAGCAGTTCTTC.

This chain links TRBV9 with TRBJ1-3; D is ambiguous. This CDR3 is 13 amino acids long. Trimming left V 1 base short and J 7 bases short, with 9 bases between. Germline V lookup: CDR1 SGDLS, CDR2 YYNGEE. CDR3 bases: TGTGCCAGCAGCGTATCCACACACAACACCATATATTTT. As protein: CASSVSTHNTIYF.

This clone showed up many times. The rearrangement uses TRBV9 and TRBJ2-1; 9 bases are shared with TRBD1. The junction had 5 bases not matched to a gene; V was cut back by 1 base and J by 6 bases. Looked up from germline, CDR1 is SGDLS and CDR2 is YYNGEE. The CDR3 runs to 15 residues. The CDR3 protein is CASSVTGTGSNEQFF. The CDR3 nucleotides read TGTGCCAGCAGCGTAACCGGGACAGGGTCCAATGAGCAGTTCTTC.

The V and J genes are TRBV18 and TRBJ2-1; 8 positions agree with TRBD1. Germline CDR1 and CDR2: KGHSH and LQKENI. This CDR3 spans 14 amino acids. V gave up 3 bases and J gave up 6 bases; unmatched junction bases: 4. CDR3 amino acids: CASSPQGAGNEQFF. The CDR3 DNA reads TGTGCCAGCTCACCGCAGGGGGCAGGCAATGAGCAGTTCTTC.

This chain uses TRBV4-3 with TRBJ2-1, with 11 bases identical to TRBD1. The CDR3 length is 18 residues. Germline CDR1 is LGHNA and CDR2 is YSLEER. Trimming removed 4 bases from V and 1 base from J; junction bases left unmatched: 9. The CDR3 DNA reads as TGCGCCAGCAGCCTAGGACAGGGGGCTTTGGGGTCCTACAATGAGCAGTTCTTC. Its translation: CASSLGQGALGSYNEQFF.